The clone carrying this T cell receptor (beta chain) was seen more than once but under ten times. What it binds is not known. The CDR3 runs 12 residues. The V and J ends lost 10 bases and 6 bases, in that order; junction bases with no gene match: 8. CDR1 and CDR2 from the germline V gene are SEHNR and FQNEAQ (reference sequence). Only in-frame clones appear in the TCRdb table, and some are missing; sequencing was by immunoSEQ multiplex PCR. Altogether approximately 50,000 clones are present, under 75% being singletons, with the ten largest covering 9.5% to 15%. The data originate from a study of cytotoxic CD8 clonotypes in ibrutinib-treated CLL. Study details: Sequencing produced an average of roughly 270,000 productive templates and tens of thousands of productive rearrangements per sample. Study-wide results and limits: Contraction or stability on treatment characterized the public clonotypes, which were uncommon. Clonality was higher at ibrutinib response and returned toward baseline at progression.

This chain joins TRBV7-9 and TRBJ2-7; 8 bases line up with TRBD1. The material sequenced was PBMCs, taken after 12 months of ibrutinib treatment. This TCR came from a human donor with chronic lymphocytic leukemia. CDR3 in DNA: TGTGCCACGACAGGGGTGGGTTTCGAGCAGTACTTC. Protein product: CATTGVGFEQYF.